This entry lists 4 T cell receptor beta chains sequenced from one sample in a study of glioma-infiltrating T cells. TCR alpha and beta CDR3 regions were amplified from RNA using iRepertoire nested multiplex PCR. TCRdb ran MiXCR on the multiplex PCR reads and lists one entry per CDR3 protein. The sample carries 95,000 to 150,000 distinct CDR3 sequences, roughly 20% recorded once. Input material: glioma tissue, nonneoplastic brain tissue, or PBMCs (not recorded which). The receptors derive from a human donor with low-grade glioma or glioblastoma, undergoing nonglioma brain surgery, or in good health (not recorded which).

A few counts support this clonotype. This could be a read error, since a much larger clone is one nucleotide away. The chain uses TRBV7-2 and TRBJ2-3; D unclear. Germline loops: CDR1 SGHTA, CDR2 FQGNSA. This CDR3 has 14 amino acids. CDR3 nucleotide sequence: TGTGCCAGCCGCTTAAGCTTTAATTCAGATACGCAGTATTTT. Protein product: CASRLSFNSDTQYF.

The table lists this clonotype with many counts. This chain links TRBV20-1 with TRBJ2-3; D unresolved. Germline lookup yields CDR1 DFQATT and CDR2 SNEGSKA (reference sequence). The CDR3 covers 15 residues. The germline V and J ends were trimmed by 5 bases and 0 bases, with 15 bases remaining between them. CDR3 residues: CSAESTRISTDTQYF. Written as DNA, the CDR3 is TGCAGTGCTGAATCGACCCGAATCAGCACAGATACGCAGTATTTT.

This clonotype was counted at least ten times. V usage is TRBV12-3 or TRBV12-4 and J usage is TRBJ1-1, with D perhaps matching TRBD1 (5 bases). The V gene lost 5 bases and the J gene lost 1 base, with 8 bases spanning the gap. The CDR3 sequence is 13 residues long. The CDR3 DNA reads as TGTGCCAGCAGTACCGACAGGAACACTGAAGCTTTCTTT. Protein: CASSTDRNTEAFF.

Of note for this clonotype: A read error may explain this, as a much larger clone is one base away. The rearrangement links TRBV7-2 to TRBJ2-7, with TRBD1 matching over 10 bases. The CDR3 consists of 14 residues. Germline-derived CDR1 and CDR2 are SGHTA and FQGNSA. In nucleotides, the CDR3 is TGTGCCGGCAGCCCGGACAGGGGGGCCTACGAGCAGTACTTC. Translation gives CAGSPDRGAYEQYF.